The TCR beta chain under discussion was sequenced for a study of blood T cell repertoires in COVID-19 (TCRdb year 2020). Notes on the research overall: The collaborator samples originated in the United States, Italy and Spain and spanned the acute and convalescent phases of COVID-19. The prospective study material was composed of cDNA or gDNA derived from T cells, B-cell-depleted T cells, or PBMCs. Deeply sampled blood TCRbeta repertoires from subjects exposed to, actively infected with, or recovered from COVID-19 were included in the dataset. The repertoires were made available in a free public database intended to serve as a resource for research on the immune response to SARS-CoV-2. Samples came from the ongoing ImmuneRACE study (first 160 participants) plus 1,254 subjects from 6 global collaborators. Sample metadata almost always included a de-identified subject ID, COVID-19 status, age in years and sex. Where available, HLA class I and class II types were taken from metadata supplied by the sample provider and were not determined by assay-based typing.

Broad study findings and their caveats: The quantity of clinical and demographic metadata differed by source and by participant and was supplied without curation.

There are 16 amino acids in the CDR3, from cysteine to phenylalanine inclusive. Just the 48-base CDR3 DNA is kept, in frame starting at base 1. Germline trimming: 4 bases from V, 1 base from J; junction bases outside gene matches: 10. The germline V gene (reference sequence) gives CDR1 as SGHNT and CDR2 as YYREEE. This clone was counted only a few times. What this receptor recognizes is not known. No much larger clone is present one base from it, and per-base qualities are unavailable. TCRbeta CDR3 regions were amplified from genomic DNA using the immunoSEQ Assay, a bias-controlled multiplex PCR. In the paper's pipeline: The number of nucleated cells in each sample was estimated by amplification of reference gene primers within the assay. Sequence reads were collapsed and filtered to measure the absolute abundance of every unique TCRbeta CDR3 rearrangement. Productive Simpson clonality was computed per sample as the square root of Simpson's diversity index over productive rearrangements. The table comes from immuneACCESS by way of TCRdb, which keeps in-frame sequences with V and J called. Part of the clones is missing from these tables; in studies checked, under half for an unresolved V gene and the rest for unknown reasons. V and J calls and clone size follow that table, whereas D and trimming were derived from the DNA. The sample data list around 250,000 clones, and approximately 86% of these were observed just once. 7.1% of the sample goes to the ten largest clones.

Whole blood was collected in K2EDTA tubes by collaborating institutions according to the institutions' own protocols. For TCRbeta analysis, collaborators shipped samples as frozen whole blood, isolated PBMCs, or DNA extracted from either of those sample types. Recombination joined TRBV5-4 with TRBJ1-2; 7 central bases correspond to TRBD1. The sequence derives from a woman aged 70-85 years with active or convalescent COVID-19. The source material was peripheral blood. The CDR3 corresponds to CASSLPTGELNYGYTF. In nucleotide form, the sequence is TGTGCCAGCAGCCTGCCTACAGGGGAACTTAACTATGGCTACACCTTC. Reference TRBV5-4 and TRBJ1-2 proteins supply the regions before and after the CDR3; the full variable domain is: ETGVTQSPTHLIKTRGQQVTLRCSSQSGHNTVSWYQQALGQGPQFIFQYYREEENGRGNFPPRFSGLQFPNYSSELNVNALELDDSALYLCASSLPTGELNYGYTFGSGTRLTVV.